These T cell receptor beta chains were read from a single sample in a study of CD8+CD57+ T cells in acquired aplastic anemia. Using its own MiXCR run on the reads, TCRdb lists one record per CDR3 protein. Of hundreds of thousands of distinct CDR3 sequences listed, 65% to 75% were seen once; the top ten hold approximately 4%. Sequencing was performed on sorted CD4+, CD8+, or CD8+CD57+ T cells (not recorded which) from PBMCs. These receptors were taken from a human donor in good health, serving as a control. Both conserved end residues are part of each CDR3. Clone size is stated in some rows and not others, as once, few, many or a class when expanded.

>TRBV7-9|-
CASSLRRNPPLHF
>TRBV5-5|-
CARSEADTQYF
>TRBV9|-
CASSGDGRGGNSPLHF
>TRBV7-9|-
CASRPGGGRNTDF
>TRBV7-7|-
CASSPLSGWGTDTQYF
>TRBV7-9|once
CASSQVPGEAYGYEQYF
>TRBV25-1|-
CASSVWGRNTALHNEQFF
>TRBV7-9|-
CASSLRRQPNEKLYF
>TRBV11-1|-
CASSEGLTGNQPQHF
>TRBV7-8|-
CASSLAAGTPYEQYF
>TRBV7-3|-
CASSGRAGDTQYFF
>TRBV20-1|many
CSASSGTVNYGYTF
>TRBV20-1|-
CSARKQGMNEKLFF
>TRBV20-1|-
CSALRWTGASPLHF
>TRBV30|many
CAWGNEKLFF
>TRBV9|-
CASSRGQGENQPKHF
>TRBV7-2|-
CASRQRLLYEQYF
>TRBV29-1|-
CSVEEDGYGYAF
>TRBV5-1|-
CASSLRGGRGYTF
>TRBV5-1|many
CASSRQGQTGTDTQYF
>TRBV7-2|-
CASSLDFGLAGGTYTF
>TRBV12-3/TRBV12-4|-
CASIDTLNSGNTIYF
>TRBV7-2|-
CASRLAGGPGYNEQFF
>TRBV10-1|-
CASKGTLATEAFF
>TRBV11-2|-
CASSFASVSSESPLHF
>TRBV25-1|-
CASGRQGATGELFF
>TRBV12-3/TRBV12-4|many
CASSSGPNTIYF
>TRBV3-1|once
CASSQPSGVTNYGYTF
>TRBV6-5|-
CASSPTGDF
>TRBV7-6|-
CASSWDGSTYYEQYF
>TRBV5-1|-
CASSLGTGLLEQFF
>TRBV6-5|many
CASRNRDRDNSPLHF
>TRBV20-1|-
CSARTAGTQETQYF
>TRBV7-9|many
CASSFGDNTEAFF
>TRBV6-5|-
CASSYSSGGGFPPNTEAFF
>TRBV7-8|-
CANKSSGANYGNTF
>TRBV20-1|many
CSARDPRGGGPSTDTQYF
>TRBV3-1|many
CASSQEIGSNEQFF
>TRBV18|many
CASSLRTVSYEQYF
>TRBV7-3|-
CASSRVGSKQYF
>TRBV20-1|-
CSAPRQLEKLFF
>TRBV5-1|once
CASSLQAGANSPLHF
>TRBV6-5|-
CASRTEGGFYEQYF
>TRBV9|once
CASSQVGRRGGGETQYF
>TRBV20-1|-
CSARDYPSSGNTIYF
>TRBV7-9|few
CASSQSGRKETQYF
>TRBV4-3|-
CASSQDFLESRYGYTF
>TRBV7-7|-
CASSTGLKDEQYFF
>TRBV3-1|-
CASSVATQGPYEQYF
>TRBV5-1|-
CASSLNRSQCEQYF